The source of this T cell receptor (beta chain) is a study of blood T cell repertoires in COVID-19. The CDR3 runs to 13 residues. CDR1 is SGHAT and CDR2 is FQNNGV in the germline V gene. Trimming shortened V by 3 bases and J by 1 base, and 4 bases separated the two germline ends. Here immunoSEQ multiplex PCR was the method, and the copy in TCRdb shows in-frame clones only, minus some. The sample contains a few hundred thousand clones, about 83% of which appear only once. The gene calls are TRBV11-2 and TRBJ2-1, with D hard to call. Sequencing used PBMCs or T cells enriched from blood (not recorded which). The source is a woman in her forties who had recovered from COVID-19. The CDR3 sequence: CASSFLSYNEQFF. CDR3 bases: TGTGCCAGCAGCTTTTTATCCTACAATGAGCAGTTCTTC.